The 17 T cell receptor beta chains below all came from one sample that was sequenced in a study of cytomegalovirus exposure and HLA in healthy donors (dated by TCRdb to the late 2010s). Library creation used the immunoSEQ multiplex PCR assay. The multiplex PCR relied on a mix of 60 forward primers for TCR Vbeta segments and 13 reverse primers for TCR Jbeta segments. The clones in this table, taken by TCRdb from immuneACCESS, are in-frame only. Not every clone is retained; where verified, under half of the shortfall comes from an unresolved V gene, and the cause of the rest is unknown. The sample has 90,000 to 120,000 clones on record, 77% of them singletons. The biggest ten clones account for roughly 4.2% of the sample. The sequencing input was PBMCs. These receptors all come from a male donor in good health and CMV-seronegative.

The chain combines TRBV27 with TRBJ1-3; D remains ambiguous. V was trimmed by 7 bases and J by 0 bases, leaving 10 bases between them. This CDR3 is built from 14 residues. The germline V gene has CDR1 MNHEY and CDR2 SMNVEV (reference sequence). CDR3 protein: CASIKRSSGNTIYF. As DNA, the CDR3 is TGTGCCAGCATTAAAAGGAGCTCTGGAAACACCATATATTTT.

This chain joins TRBV4-2 and TRBJ1-3, with a possible D match to TRBD1 (6 bases). This CDR3 has 16 residues. Germline CDR1 is LGHNA and CDR2 is YNFKEQ. V lost 1 base, J lost 4 bases, and 14 bases lay in between. CDR3 nucleotide sequence: TGTGCCAGCAGCCAAGTGACAGGAATCAGCGGAAACACCATATATTTT. This codes for CASSQVTGISGNTIYF.

This clone was detected only a few times. V gene TRBV6-6 combines with J gene TRBJ1-1; D is unclear. Trimming removed 2 bases at V and 2 bases at J, with 12 bases between. From germline, CDR1 is MNHNY and CDR2 SVGAGI (reference sequence). This CDR3 spans 15 amino acids. The chain's CDR3 is CASSYLAGQNTEAFF. The CDR3 nucleotides read TGTGCCAGCAGTTACCTGGCAGGTCAAAACACTGAAGCTTTCTTT.

This rearrangement joins TRBV5-1 to TRBJ2-1, with 10 bases lining up with TRBD1. Germline CDR1 SGHRS, CDR2 YFSETQ. CDR3 length: 16 residues. The trim removed 4 bases at V and 12 bases at J, leaving 16 bases unmatched. This CDR3 is CASSIDPGQGFRGQFF. In DNA, the CDR3 is TGCGCCAGCAGCATAGACCCGGGACAGGGGTTTCGGGGGCAGTTCTTC. The entire variable domain, with the rest obtained from reference TRBV5-1 and TRBJ2-1, is as follows: KAGVTQTPRYLIKTRGQQVTLSCSPISGHRSVSWYQQTPGQGLQFLFEYFSETQRNKGNFPGRFSGRQFSNSRSEMNVSTLELGDSALYLCASSIDPGQGFRGQFFGPGTRLTVL.

The chain couples TRBV5-5 to TRBJ2-7; 16 bases fit TRBD2. The CDR3 covers 17 residues. Germline V gives CDR1 SGHKS, CDR2 YYEKEE (reference sequence). Unmatched junction bases numbered 5, after V lost 0 bases and J lost 5 bases. The CDR3 DNA reads as TGTGCCAGCAGCTTGGCCGGGACTAGCGGGAGGGCCAACGAGCAGTACTTC. It codes for CASSLAGTSGRANEQYF.

The V gene is TRBV27, the J gene TRBJ2-7; weak D call: TRBD2 (5 bases). Between the trimmed V and J ends, which lost 2 bases and 3 bases, there was a span of 14 bases. The CDR3 spans 15 residues. The germline CDR1 and CDR2 sequences are MNHEY and SMNVEV (reference sequence). The CDR3 is CASSLAPDSYYEQYF. The CDR3 coding sequence is TGTGCCAGCAGTTTAGCCCCGGACTCCTACTACGAGCAGTACTTC.

This clone was counted a single time. J is TRBJ1-2 and V is TRBV5-1, with 8 bases that match TRBD1. The CDR3 loop spans 14 amino acids. The J segment lost 4 bases and the V segment lost 3 bases, leaving 5 bases of the junction unmatched. CDR1 is SGHRS and CDR2 is YFSETQ in the germline V gene. The DNA of the CDR3 is TGCGCCAGCAGCTCGGCAGGGGGCGCCTATGGCTACACCTTC. Amino acid sequence: CASSSAGGAYGYTF. Full variable domain (missing parts from reference TRBV5-1 and TRBJ1-2): KAGVTQTPRYLIKTRGQQVTLSCSPISGHRSVSWYQQTPGQGLQFLFEYFSETQRNKGNFPGRFSGRQFSNSRSEMNVSTLELGDSALYLCASSSAGGAYGYTFGSGTRLTVV.

This chain connects TRBV5-1 to TRBJ2-3; 7 nucleotides match TRBD2. V shed 0 bases, J shed 3 bases, and the junction held 7 bases outside the gene matches. Germline lookup yields CDR1 SGHRS and CDR2 YFSETQ. The CDR3 loop spans 16 amino acids. The CDR3 DNA follows: TGCGCCAGCAGCTTGGTGCGGGAGTGGATGACAGATACGCAGTATTTT. Its protein is CASSLVREWMTDTQYF.

The chain employs TRBV18 and TRBJ2-2, with D perhaps TRBD1 (6 bases). Germline CDR1 reads KGHSH; CDR2 reads LQKENI. This CDR3 is built from 14 residues. V was pared by 6 bases and J by 4 bases, with 12 bases between. The DNA of the CDR3 is TGTGCCAGCTCTCCTGACAGGTTCACCGGGGAGCTGTTTTTT. It yields the protein CASSPDRFTGELFF.

The CDR3, as DNA: TGTGCCAGCAGGGGAGGGGCGGGAGGTATCGCCAAAAACATTCAGTACTTC. Residues: CASRGGAGGIAKNIQYF. The genes are TRBV2 and TRBJ2-4; 8 positions agree with TRBD2. The V gene's germline CDR1 is SNHLY and CDR2 FYNNEI. This CDR3 spans 17 amino acids. V lost 6 bases and J lost 1; bases outside the gene matches: 11.

The rearrangement joins TRBV5-4 to TRBJ1-2; tentatively, D is TRBD1 (6 bases). This CDR3 spans 14 amino acids. Per the germline V gene, CDR1 is SGHNT and CDR2 is YYREEE (reference sequence). Trimming pared 4 bases from V and 2 bases from J, leaving 12 bases between. The CDR3 region has the DNA TGTGCCAGCAGCGACACAGGGTTAAACTATGGCTACACCTTC. Protein: CASSDTGLNYGYTF.

The chain recombines TRBV11-2 with TRBJ2-2; no clear D. Germline assignment: CDR1 SGHAT and CDR2 FQNNGV. The V end was cut by 5 bases, the J end by 4 bases, with 8 bases between. This CDR3 is 13 amino acids long. For the CDR3, the DNA is TGTGCCAGCAGCCAATCGGTCACCGGGGAGCTGTTTTTT. It encodes CASSQSVTGELFF. The whole variable domain, filled in from reference TRBV11-2 and TRBJ2-2, reads EAGVAQSPRYKIIEKRQSVAFWCNPISGHATLYWYQQILGQGPKLLIQFQNNGVVDDSQLPKDRFSAERLKGVDSTLKIQPAKLEDSAVYLCASSQSVTGELFFGEGSRLTVL.

The genes are TRBV27 and TRBJ2-7; 7 nucleotides agree with TRBD2. V dropped 6 bases and J dropped 6; count of bases not matched to a gene: 14. The germline CDR1 and CDR2 sequences are MNHEY and SMNVEV (reference sequence). The CDR3 runs 15 residues. CDR3 bases: TGTGCCAGCAGCCTGTCGGATGGACTAGTCTCCGAGCAGTACTTC. Translated: CASSLSDGLVSEQYF.

The chain recombines TRBV5-4 with TRBJ1-6; D is possibly TRBD1 (6 bases). The CDR3 is made up of 12 amino acids. Germline V gene lookup returns CDR1 SGHNT and CDR2 YYREEE (reference sequence). Trimming shortened V by 4 bases and J by 9 bases, and 8 bases separated the two germline ends. This CDR3 is CASSTGFSPLHF. In DNA form, the CDR3 reads TGTGCCAGCAGCACAGGGTTTTCACCCCTCCACTTT.

V and J are TRBV19 and TRBJ2-7; no firm D call. Germline V gene data show CDR1 as LNHDA and CDR2 as SQIVND (reference sequence). CDR3 size: 15 residues. V was clipped by 3 bases and J by 0 bases, with 12 bases between them. The CDR3 region has the DNA TGTGCCAGTAGTATGGAGCCAATTGACTCCTACGAGCAGTACTTC. Amino acid sequence: CASSMEPIDSYEQYF.

This clone has just a few counts. The rearrangement uses TRBV6-1 and TRBJ2-7; no clear D gene. The CDR3 runs to 15 residues. CDR1 and CDR2 (germline): MNHNS, SASEGT. Trimming pared 4 bases from V and 6 bases from J, leaving 19 bases between. CDR3 sequence: CASSAYSSHTGEQYF. The CDR3 nucleotides are TGTGCCAGCAGTGCCTACTCTTCACATACGGGCGAGCAGTACTTC.

This clone was detected a few times. V usage is TRBV4-2 and J usage is TRBJ2-2; 11 bases are a match to TRBD2. Germline V lookup: CDR1 LGHNA, CDR2 YNFKEQ. The CDR3 is 15 amino acids. With 5 bases clipped from V and 4 bases from J, the junction kept 3 bases outside the gene matches. CDR3: CASSSGLAGTGELFF. CDR3 DNA: TGTGCCAGCAGCTCCGGACTAGCGGGCACCGGGGAGCTGTTTTTT.